This TCR beta chain comes out of a study of blood T cell repertoires in COVID-19. Turning to the study itself: The United States, Italy and Spain were the sources of the acute and convalescent COVID-19 samples. The cDNA or gDNA used as material had been derived from T cells, B-cell-depleted T cells, or PBMCs.

Per the original methods: Using reference gene primer amplification, nucleated cell counts were estimated. Clones were sequenced by immunoSEQ multiplex PCR, and TCRdb holds only the in-frame ones, with some missing. The V and J calls and clone size were taken over from that table, and D and trimming were inferred from the DNA. The sample lists roughly 200,000 clones; more than 80% were seen once. What was sequenced was peripheral blood. The sequence was collected from a woman aged 55-70 years with acute or convalescent COVID-19.

Here the CDR3 DNA reads TGTGCCAGCAGTCCCCGTAACGGGGAGCTGTTTTTT. Translation gives CASSPRNGELFF. The V gene is TRBV28, the J gene TRBJ2-2; D not certain. The CDR3 is 12 amino acids. In germline, CDR1 is MDHEN, CDR2 SYDVKM. Trimming shortened V by 5 bases and J by 7 bases, and 8 bases separated the two germline ends.